This T cell receptor beta chain was sequenced for a study of blood T cell repertoires in COVID-19. Overall study context: Acute-phase and convalescent COVID-19 samples originated in the United States, Italy and Spain.

Trimming cost V 1 base and J 5 bases, with 10 bases left between them. The CDR3 spans 14 residues. Germline V gene sequence: CDR1 SGDLS, CDR2 YYNGEE. Clones were sequenced by immunoSEQ multiplex PCR, and TCRdb holds only the in-frame ones, with some missing. This sample has roughly 380,000 clones, with roughly 86% found just once. The chain links TRBV9 to TRBJ1-5; D not certain. Sequencing was done on a sample of PBMCs or T cells enriched from blood (not recorded which). This TCR was sampled from a man younger than 40 who had recovered from COVID-19. CDR3 nucleotide sequence: TGTGCCAGCAGCGTACTACCCCAGGATCAGCCCCAGCATTTT. It encodes CASSVLPQDQPQHF.